This T cell receptor (beta chain) was obtained from a study of T cells in Graves' hyperthyroidism and ophthalmopathy. Study results and limitations: Most clonotypes expanded in the thyroid (above 0.001) were also present in blood.

Regarding this clonotype: Its cognate antigen is unknown.

There were TCR beta CDR3 regions amplified from RNA transcripts. First-round RT-PCR of the TCR CDR3 relied on the HTBI primer set. TCRdb fed the multiplex PCR reads into MiXCR, producing one record per CDR3 protein. This sample yields 300,000 to 350,000 distinct CDR3 sequences, of which approximately 18% are seen a single time; under 55% belongs to the top ten. Patients aged 18 to 65 with hyperthyroidism were newly diagnosed, with duration under 2 months. The PBMCs were taken from roughly 9.3 ml of fresh peripheral blood. Sequencing was performed on blood. The clonotype was recovered from a woman aged 50 to 65 with Graves' hyperthyroidism.

CDR3 sequence: CASSGGDSRADTQYF. The DNA for the CDR3 is TGCGCCAGCAGCGGGGGGGACAGTCGCGCAGATACGCAGTATTTT. The chain couples TRBV5-1 to TRBJ2-3; perhaps D is TRBD1 or TRBD2 (7 bases each). This CDR3 is built from 15 residues. Per germline, CDR1 SGHRS and CDR2 YFSETQ. V lost 4 bases and J 4 bases, leaving 16 bases between the germline ends.